The sequence of this T cell receptor beta chain was determined in a study of T-cell reconstitution after alpha-beta-depleted transplantation in children. This sample's TCRbeta library carried unique molecular identifier barcodes. TCRdb ran MiXCR on the PCR reads and lists one entry per CDR3 protein. The sample shows fewer than 120,000 distinct CDR3 sequences, 9% to 12% of them seen only once. Germline-derived CDR1 and CDR2 are SGHRS and YFSETQ. Trimming took 7 bases from V and 3 from J, leaving 11 bases between them. The CDR3 totals 12 residues. This clonotype was counted at least ten times. The chain uses TRBV5-1 and TRBJ2-7, with D possibly TRBD2 on 6 matching bases. The sequenced sample was PBMCs from the stem cell graft donor, obtained from the stem cell graft. This receptor was identified in a human donor who donated a stem cell graft to a child with acute lymphoblastic leukemia. This CDR3 reads CASRGLDYEQYF. The CDR3 DNA reads TGCGCCAGCCGGGGACTGGACTACGAGCAGTACTTC.